This is a list of T cell receptor beta chains from one sample in a study of shared clonotypes between healthy human individuals. Only in-frame clones appear in the TCRdb table, and some are missing; sequencing was by immunoSEQ multiplex PCR. Of millions of clones in the sample, over 85% are singletons; the top ten hold more than 0.12%. Sequencing was performed on naive CD4+ T cells sorted from blood. These TCRs come from a man aged 18 to 29 in good health. The CDR3 runs from the conserved cysteine through the conserved F or W. Each record gives: D gene, clone size, J gene, V gene, CDR3 DNA, CDR3 protein. The D gene is left open where the match is weak. Only some rows state a clone size, as once, few, many or a class for expanded clones.

- | few | TRBJ1-1 | TRBV30 | TGTGCCTGGAGTTCTACCGTGAAGGAGAACACTGAAGCTTTCTTT | CAWSSTVKENTEAFF
- | - | TRBJ2-6 | TRBV6-1 | TGTGCCAGCAGTGCAGACTCTGGGGCCAACGTCCTGACTTTC | CASSADSGANVLTF
- | - | TRBJ1-2 | TRBV27 | TGTGCCAGCAGTTTACGGGCAACTAACTATGGCTACACCTTC | CASSLRATNYGYTF
- | - | TRBJ1-6 | TRBV6-6 | TGTGCCAGCAGTTACTCTAGACATCCTAATTCACCCCTCCACTTT | CASSYSRHPNSPLHF
- | - | TRBJ2-3 | TRBV6-1 | TGTGCCACCCGAGGGGCTGGGACGCAGTATTTT | CATRGAGTQYF
- | - | TRBJ2-1 | TRBV5-1 | TGCGCCAGCAGCCCCTCGGGATTCCCGAATGAGCAGTTCTTC | CASSPSGFPNEQFF
- | - | TRBJ1-6 | TRBV6-5 | TGTGCCAGCAGTTACGACACGCCTTATAATTCACCCCTCCACTTT | CASSYDTPYNSPLHF
- | few | TRBJ2-7 | TRBV4-3 | TGCGCCAGCAGCCAAGACCCGGACAGCTCCTACGAGCAGTACTTC | CASSQDPDSSYEQYF
TRBD1 | once | TRBJ2-3 | TRBV5-1 | TGCGCCAGCAGCAAAGGACAGGGGGCTTCAGATACGCAGTATTTT | CASSKGQGASDTQYF
- | - | TRBJ2-3 | TRBV5-6 | TGTGCCAGCAGCTTGTTTCCAGCCCAAAGCACAGATACGCAGTATTTT | CASSLFPAQSTDTQYF
TRBD1 | few | TRBJ1-2 | TRBV27 | TGTGCCAGCAGAGCGTTGGGACAGAACTATGGCTACACCTTC | CASRALGQNYGYTF
- | - | TRBJ2-5 | TRBV2 | TGTGCCAGCAGTGAAGTAGGGGGGGCCTGGGAGACCCAGTACTTC | CASSEVGGAWETQYF
- | - | TRBJ1-2 | TRBV6-5 | TGTGCCAGCAGTTACAGTGTCGGGGGTGGCTACACCTTC | CASSYSVGGGYTF
TRBD1 | - | TRBJ2-7 | TRBV27 | TGTGCCAGCAGTGCAAGACAGGGGACCTACGAGCAGTACTTC | CASSARQGTYEQYF
- | - | TRBJ1-5 | TRBV19 | TGTGCCAGTGACCGGGGGACGGATCAGCCCCAGCATTTT | CASDRGTDQPQHF
- | - | TRBJ2-7 | TRBV28 | TGTGCCAGCAGTTTAAGGACTCTGGCTACCTACGAGCAGTACTTC | CASSLRTLATYEQYF
- | - | TRBJ2-7 | TRBV4-2 | TGTGCCAGCAGCCAAGGCCCCAACTCCTACGAGCAGTACTTC | CASSQGPNSYEQYF